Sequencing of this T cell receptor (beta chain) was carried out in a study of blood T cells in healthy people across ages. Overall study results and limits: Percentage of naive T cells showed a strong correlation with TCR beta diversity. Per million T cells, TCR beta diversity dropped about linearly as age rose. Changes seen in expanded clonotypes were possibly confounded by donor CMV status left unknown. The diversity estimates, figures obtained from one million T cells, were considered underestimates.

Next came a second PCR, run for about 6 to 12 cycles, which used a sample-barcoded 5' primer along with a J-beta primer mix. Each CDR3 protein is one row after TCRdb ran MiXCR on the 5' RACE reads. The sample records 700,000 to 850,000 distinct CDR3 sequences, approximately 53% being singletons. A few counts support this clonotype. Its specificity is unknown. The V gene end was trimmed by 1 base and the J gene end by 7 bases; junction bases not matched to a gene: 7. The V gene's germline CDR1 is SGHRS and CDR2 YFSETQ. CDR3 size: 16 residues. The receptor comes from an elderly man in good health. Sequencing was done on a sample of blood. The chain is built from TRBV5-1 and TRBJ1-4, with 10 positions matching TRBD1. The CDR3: CASSLNGQGVSEKLFF. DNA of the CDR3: TGCGCCAGCAGCTTGAACGGACAGGGGGTTTCTGAAAAACTGTTTTTT.